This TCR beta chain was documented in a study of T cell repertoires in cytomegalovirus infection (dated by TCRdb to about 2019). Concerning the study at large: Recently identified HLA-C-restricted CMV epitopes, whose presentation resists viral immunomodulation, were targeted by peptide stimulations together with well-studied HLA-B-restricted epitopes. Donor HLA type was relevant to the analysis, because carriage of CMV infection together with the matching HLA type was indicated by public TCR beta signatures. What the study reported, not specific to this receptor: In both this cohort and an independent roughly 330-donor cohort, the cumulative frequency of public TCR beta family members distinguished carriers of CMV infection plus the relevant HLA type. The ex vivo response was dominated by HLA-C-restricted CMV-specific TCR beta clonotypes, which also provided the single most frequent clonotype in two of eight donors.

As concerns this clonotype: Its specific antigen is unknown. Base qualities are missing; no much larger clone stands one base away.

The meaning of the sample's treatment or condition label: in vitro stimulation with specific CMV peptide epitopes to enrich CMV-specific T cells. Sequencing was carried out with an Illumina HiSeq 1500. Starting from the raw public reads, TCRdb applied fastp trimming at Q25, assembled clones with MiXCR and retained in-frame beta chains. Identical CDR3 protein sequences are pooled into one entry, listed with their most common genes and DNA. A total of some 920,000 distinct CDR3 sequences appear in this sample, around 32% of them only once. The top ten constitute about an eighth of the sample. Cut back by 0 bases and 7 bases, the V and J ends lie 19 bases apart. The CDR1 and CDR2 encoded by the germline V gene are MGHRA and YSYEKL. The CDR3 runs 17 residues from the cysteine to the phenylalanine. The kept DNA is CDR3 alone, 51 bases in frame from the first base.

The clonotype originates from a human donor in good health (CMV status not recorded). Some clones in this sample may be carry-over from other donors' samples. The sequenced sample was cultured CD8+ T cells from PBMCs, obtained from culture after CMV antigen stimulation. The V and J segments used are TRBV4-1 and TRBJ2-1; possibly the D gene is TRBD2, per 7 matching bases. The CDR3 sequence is CASSQETAGATRNEQFF. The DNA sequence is TGCGCCAGCAGCCAAGAAACCGCGGGGGCTACCCGGAATGAGCAGTTCTTC.